This T cell receptor (beta chain) came from a study of metastatic and nonmetastatic thyroid tumors. As for the study in general: Repertoires from malignant and benign thyroid patients were compared across blood and tumor or nodule tissue. Study observations and caveats: Malignant thyroid tumors reportedly exceeded benign nodules significantly in TCR beta diversity, with the difference appearing in blood and tumor.

About this clone: Its antigen is currently unknown.

Source study methods: What underpinned the distant-metastasis classifier for papillary thyroid cancer was the set of CDR3 differences across clinicopathological groups. MiXCR reprocessed the PCR reads for TCRdb. TCRdb, not the original authors, processed these V and J calls. The data contain some 11,000 clones, 30% to 35% of them seen just once; the ten biggest clones take up around 12%. The germline V gene has CDR1 LNHNV and CDR2 YYDKDF (reference sequence). Trimming cost V 3 bases and J 0 bases, with 23 bases left between them. The CDR3 has 20 amino acids. Before thyroid surgery, none of the patients had received any treatment.

The chain recombines TRBV15 with TRBJ2-2; D perhaps matches TRBD1 (5 bases). Sequenced: tumor tissue. This TCR was recovered from a female donor with papillary thyroid cancer or a benign thyroid nodule (not recorded which). Some clones in this sample may be carry-over from other donors' samples. The CDR3 DNA reads as TGTGCCACCAGCAGCACGGGTTTCGTCAGGGTGAGATCGAACACCGGGGAGCTGTTTTTT. Protein product: CATSSTGFVRVRSNTGELFF.